Listed below are T cell receptor beta chains from one sample, sequenced in a study of blood T cell repertoires in COVID-19. Clones were read by immunoSEQ multiplex PCR, and TCRdb kept only the in-frame ones, dropping some. The sample has around 61,000 clones; roughly 89% are singletons. The source material was peripheral blood. These receptors came from a man between 60 and 75 years old with acute or convalescent COVID-19. The CDR3 runs from the conserved cysteine through the conserved F or W. D genes are given only for firm matches. Clone sizes are given selectively: once, few, many, or a class where the clone is expanded.

clone size	D gene	J gene	V gene	CDR3 protein	CDR3 DNA
.	TRBD1	TRBJ2-5	TRBV7-3	CASLRGRVQETQYF	TGTGCCAGCCTCAGGGGGCGGGTCCAAGAGACCCAGTACTTC
few	TRBD2	TRBJ2-1	TRBV7-2	CASSSRGGNEQFF	TGTGCCAGCAGCTCCCGGGGGGGCAATGAGCAGTTCTTC
few	.	TRBJ1-1	TRBV5-5	CASSLADSWTEAFF	TGTGCCAGCAGCTTGGCCGACAGTTGGACTGAAGCTTTCTTT
.	.	TRBJ2-1	TRBV5-6	CASSSWGGRNEQFF	TGTGCCAGCAGCTCCTGGGGAGGCCGGAATGAGCAGTTCTTC
.	TRBD2	TRBJ2-1	TRBV6-5	CASSRLAGGNEQFF	TGTGCCAGCAGCCGACTAGCGGGGGGTAATGAGCAGTTCTTC
.	.	TRBJ2-7	TRBV6-5	CASTDSSYEQYF	TGTGCCAGCACCGACAGCTCCTACGAGCAGTACTTC
few	.	TRBJ1-2	TRBV6-5	CASSPLQGYGYTF	TGTGCCAGCAGTCCCCTCCAGGGCTATGGCTACACCTTC
.	.	TRBJ2-7	TRBV27	CASSPSGAIYEQYF	TGTGCCAGCAGTCCCTCAGGGGCGATTTACGAGCAGTACTTC
.	TRBD2	TRBJ2-1	TRBV4-2	CASRGSGAPNEQFF	TGTGCCAGCAGAGGTAGCGGGGCCCCCAATGAGCAGTTCTTC
.	TRBD2	TRBJ2-1	TRBV7-9	CATSSGGSDYNEQFF	TGTGCCACTTCTAGCGGGGGGTCCGACTACAATGAGCAGTTCTTC
.	TRBD2	TRBJ2-3	TRBV4-2	CASSQREVSTDTQYF	TGTGCCAGCAGCCAGCGGGAGGTTAGCACAGATACGCAGTATTTT
.	.	TRBJ2-3	TRBV10-3	CAITSSPTSRYF	TGTGCCATCACTTCAAGCCCGACTAGTAGGTATTTT
.	.	TRBJ1-5	TRBV6-1	CASSEIRNQPQHF	TGTGCCAGCAGTGAGATCAGGAATCAGCCCCAGCATTTT
.	TRBD1	TRBJ1-6	TRBV12-5	CASGSGQAPNSPLHF	TGTGCTAGTGGCTCGGGACAGGCACCTAATTCACCCCTCCACTTT
few	.	TRBJ1-5	TRBV19	CASSRYRYSNQPQHF	TGTGCCAGTAGTAGATACCGCTATAGCAATCAGCCCCAGCATTTT
.	.	TRBJ2-7	TRBV20-1	CSASGEQGSYEQYF	TGCAGTGCTAGTGGCGAACAGGGTTCCTACGAGCAGTACTTC
.	.	TRBJ2-7	TRBV5-1	CASSLELNEQYF	TGCGCCAGCAGCTTGGAACTGAACGAGCAGTACTTC
.	TRBD1	TRBJ1-2	TRBV28	CASTPGQLYGYTF	TGTGCCAGTACCCCGGGACAGCTCTATGGCTACACCTTC
.	.	TRBJ1-1	TRBV12-3/TRBV12-4	CASSLDSVEAFF	TGTGCCAGCAGTTTAGATTCCGTTGAAGCTTTCTTT
.	TRBD1	TRBJ1-2	TRBV2	CASSPGQGRYGYTF	TGTGCCAGCAGTCCTGGACAGGGAAGGTATGGCTACACCTTC
.	.	TRBJ1-5	TRBV19	CASSMDRQGLNQPQHF	TGTGCCAGTAGTATGGATAGGCAGGGACTAAATCAGCCCCAGCATTTT
.	TRBD1	TRBJ2-7	TRBV13	CASSWDSHLYEQYF	TGTGCCAGCAGCTGGGACAGTCACCTATACGAGCAGTACTTC
.	TRBD2	TRBJ2-1	TRBV7-9	CASIPGSGGADNEQFF	TGTGCCAGCATCCCCGGGAGCGGGGGGGCAGACAATGAGCAGTTCTTC
.	.	TRBJ1-4	TRBV19	CASSPQATNEKLFF	TGTGCCAGTAGCCCACAAGCAACTAATGAAAAACTGTTTTTT
.	.	TRBJ2-3	TRBV30	CAWSGGGDTDTQYF	TGTGCCTGGAGTGGAGGAGGGGACACAGATACGCAGTATTTT
.	.	TRBJ2-1	TRBV19	CASSIQAARGNEQFF	TGTGCCAGTAGTATCCAGGCGGCTCGGGGCAATGAGCAGTTCTTC
.	TRBD2	TRBJ2-3	TRBV19	CASSMARTSGLKWYF	TGTGCCAGTAGTATGGCAAGGACTAGCGGGCTTAAGTGGTATTTT